A single sample is the source of the 12 T cell receptor beta chains below, sequenced in a study of shared clonotypes between healthy human individuals. Libraries were prepared by immunoSEQ multiplex PCR; TCRdb keeps only in-frame clonotypes and omits some of them. The table records over 1.4 million clones, about 96% of them present only once. Sequences were obtained from naive CD4+ T cells sorted from blood. This sample's subset: CD45RA+ positively selected. The receptors come from a man in his thirties or forties in good health.

This sequence joins TRBV30 and TRBJ2-2, with D possibly TRBD2 on 7 matching bases. Germline V gives CDR1 GTSNPN, CDR2 SVGIG (reference sequence). The length of the CDR3 is 15 residues. The V end was cut by 1 base, the J end by 4 bases, with 13 bases between. The CDR3 DNA reads as TGTGCCTGGAGTGCCGGGGGAGGGGGCACCGGGGAGCTGTTTTTT. It codes for CAWSAGGGGTGELFF.

The gene calls are TRBV4-3 and TRBJ1-1; tentatively, D is TRBD1 (5 bases). This CDR3 has 17 amino acids. Germline V CDR1 and CDR2: LGHNA, YSLEER. V was pared by 0 bases and J by 0 bases, with 14 bases between. The CDR3: CASSQELYKGLNTEAFF. DNA for the CDR3: TGCGCCAGCAGCCAAGAGCTCTACAAGGGACTGAACACTGAAGCTTTCTTT.

This clone was seen more than once but under ten times. This chain joins TRBV10-3 and TRBJ2-7, with unresolved D. V shed 4 bases and J shed 5 bases, with 9 bases lying between them. The germline gives CDR1 ENHRY, CDR2 SYGVKD. The length of the CDR3 is 12 residues. Here the CDR3 reads CAISGADDEQYF. The CDR3 DNA follows: TGTGCCATCAGTGGGGCGGACGACGAGCAGTACTTC.

The chain uses TRBV5-6 and TRBJ2-4; D gene uncertain. Germline V gene sequence: CDR1 SGHDT, CDR2 YYEEEE. The CDR3 extends over 16 amino acids. Trimming shortened V by 2 bases and J by 0 bases, and 12 bases separated the two germline ends. CDR3 bases: TGTGCCAGCAGCTTCCGGGCCCTGCTAGCCAAAAACATTCAGTACTTC. Its translation: CASSFRALLAKNIQYF.

As for this clone: The identical CDR3 is also encoded by other nucleotide sequences in the sample. This CDR3 reads CSARDLYEQYF. DNA of the CDR3: TGCAGTGCGCGGGACCTATACGAGCAGTACTTC. The rearrangement uses TRBV20-1 and TRBJ2-7, with D possibly being TRBD2 (6 bases). The CDR3 covers 11 residues. The ends were cut back, 6 bases at V and 4 bases at J, with 10 bases in the middle. Looked up from germline, CDR1 is DFQATT and CDR2 is SNEGSKA (reference sequence).

CDR3 in DNA: TGTGCCAGCAGCCAGAGACAGGGAAGGGGAGCTCAAGAGACCCAGTACTTC. Amino acids: CASSQRQGRGAQETQYF. This chain connects TRBV11-3 to TRBJ2-5, with 7 bases identical to TRBD1. The CDR3 length is 17 residues. CDR1 is SGHNT and CDR2 is YENEEA in the germline V gene. The junction had 14 bases not matched to a gene; V was cut back by 5 bases and J by 2 bases.

V and J are TRBV18 and TRBJ2-5; D unresolved. V dropped 2 bases and J dropped 5 bases, with 9 bases sitting between them. The CDR3 is 13 residues long. Germline V gene lookup returns CDR1 KGHSH and CDR2 LQKENI. CDR3 sequence reads: CASSPKVGETQYF. CDR3 nucleotides: TGTGCCAGCTCACCAAAGGTTGGGGAGACCCAGTACTTC.

V usage is TRBV7-9 and J usage is TRBJ2-5; D unresolved. Trimming shortened V by 5 bases and J by 5 bases, and 6 bases separated the two germline ends. The CDR3 runs 11 residues. Germline assignment: CDR1 SEHNR and CDR2 FQNEAQ (reference sequence). CDR3 protein: CASSGGETQYF. As DNA, the CDR3 is TGTGCCAGCAGCGGTGGGGAGACCCAGTACTTC.

Here the CDR3 reads CTSRASLAGGVYNEQFF. The DNA of the CDR3 is TGCACCAGCAGGGCAAGCCTAGCGGGAGGAGTCTACAATGAGCAGTTCTTC. This rearrangement joins TRBV1 to TRBJ2-1; the table gives TRBD2 as D, unverified against the DNA. TRBV1 constitutes a pseudogene. The CDR3 runs 17 residues.

The chain recombines TRBV7-6 with TRBJ2-7; perhaps TRBD2 as D (5 bases). The germline CDR1 and CDR2 sequences are SGHVS and FNYEAQ. This CDR3 spans 13 amino acids. Trimming removed 8 bases from V and 2 bases from J, with 13 bases in between. The CDR3 nucleotides read TGTGCCAGCTCAACAGCCGGGACCTACGAGCAGTACTTC. It yields the protein CASSTAGTYEQYF.

The chain joins TRBV23-1 to TRBJ2-7; no definite D call. TRBV23-1 is reported as an ORF; its role is uncertain. V was shortened by 4 bases and J by 0 bases, with 16 bases between the two germline ends. CDR3 length: 16 residues. In DNA form, the CDR3 reads TGCGCCAGCAGTCTCAAAGGGCGTACCAGCTCCTACGAGCAGTACTTC. Residues: CASSLKGRTSSYEQYF.

The chain is built from TRBV5-4 and TRBJ2-7; 9 bases fit TRBD1. The germline V gene has CDR1 SGHNT and CDR2 YYREEE (reference sequence). The CDR3 runs 15 residues. Unmatched junction bases numbered 3, after V lost 2 bases and J lost 0 bases. The CDR3 spells CASSFRDRASYEQYF. The CDR3 DNA reads TGTGCCAGCAGCTTCCGGGACAGGGCCTCCTACGAGCAGTACTTC.